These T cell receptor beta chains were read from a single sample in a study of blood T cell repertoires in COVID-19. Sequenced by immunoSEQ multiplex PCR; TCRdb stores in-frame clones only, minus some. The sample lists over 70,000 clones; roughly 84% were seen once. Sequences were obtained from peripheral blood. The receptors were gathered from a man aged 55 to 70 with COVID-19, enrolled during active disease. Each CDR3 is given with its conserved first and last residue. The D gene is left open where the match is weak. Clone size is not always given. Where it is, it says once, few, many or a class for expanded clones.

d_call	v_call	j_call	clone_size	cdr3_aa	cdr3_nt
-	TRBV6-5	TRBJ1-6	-	CASSYFTEINSPLHF	TGTGCCAGCAGTTACTTTACAGAAATTAATTCACCCCTCCACTTT
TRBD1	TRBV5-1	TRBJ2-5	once	CASSLVGTGGETQYF	TGCGCCAGCAGCTTGGTGGGGACAGGGGGAGAGACCCAGTACTTC
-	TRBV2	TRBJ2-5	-	CASSGDFSQETQYF	TGTGCCAGCAGTGGGGACTTCTCCCAAGAGACCCAGTACTTC
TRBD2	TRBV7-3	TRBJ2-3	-	CASSLYGTSGGSTDTQYF	TGTGCCAGCAGCTTATATGGGACTAGCGGTGGAAGCACAGATACGCAGTATTTT
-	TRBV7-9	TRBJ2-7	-	CASSLEGGRAAYYEQYF	TGTGCCAGCAGCTTAGAAGGGGGTCGGGCAGCGTACTACGAGCAGTACTTC
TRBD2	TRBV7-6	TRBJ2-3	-	CASSLRRAGGTDTQYF	TGTGCCAGCAGCTTACGTAGAGCGGGGGGGACAGATACGCAGTATTTT
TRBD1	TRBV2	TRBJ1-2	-	CASSFDRGYGYTF	TGTGCCAGCAGTTTTGACAGGGGATATGGCTACACCTTC
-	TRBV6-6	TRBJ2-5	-	CASSYNDFAHQETQYF	TGTGCCAGCAGTTACAATGATTTCGCGCATCAAGAGACCCAGTACTTC
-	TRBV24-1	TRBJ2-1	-	CATSGASDLYNEQFF	TGTGCCACGTCAGGGGCCTCGGACTTATACAATGAGCAGTTCTTC
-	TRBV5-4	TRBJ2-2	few	CASSSPSGYTGELFF	TGTGCCAGCAGCTCGCCTTCAGGATACACCGGGGAGCTGTTTTTT
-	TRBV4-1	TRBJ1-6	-	CASSQDSLSSYNSPLHF	TGCGCCAGCAGCCAAGACTCACTGAGCTCCTATAATTCACCCCTCCACTTT
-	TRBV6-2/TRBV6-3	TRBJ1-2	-	CASSYSSDGYTF	TGTGCCAGCAGTTACTCGTCAGATGGCTACACCTTC
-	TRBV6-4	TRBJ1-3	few	CASSDSIQRNTIYF	TGTGCCAGCAGTGACTCGATACAGCGAAACACCATATATTTT
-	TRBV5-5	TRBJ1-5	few	CASSPEGGDQPQHF	TGTGCCAGCAGCCCGGAGGGGGGGGATCAGCCCCAGCATTTT
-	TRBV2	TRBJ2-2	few	CASSIQGWELFF	TGTGCCAGCAGCATACAGGGCTGGGAGCTGTTTTTT
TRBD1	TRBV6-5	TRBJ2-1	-	CASTLDRSSYNEQFF	TGTGCCAGCACCTTGGACAGGAGCTCCTACAATGAGCAGTTCTTC